This T cell receptor beta chain emerged from a study of T cells after yellow fever vaccination. Looking at the study overall: Fractions containing few cells were prepared with SMART-Seq v4 Ultra Low Input. General study findings and limits: Booster sampling recovered most clones from primary vaccination (96% CD4, around 90% CD8).

This clonotype was observed a few times. What it recognizes is unknown. Universal primer sites and UMIs were introduced during 5'RACE template-switching synthesis of TCR cDNA. Each CDR3 protein gets one entry after TCRdb re-called the 5' RACE reads with MiXCR. The sample carries approximately 300,000 distinct CDR3 sequences, approximately 7% recorded once. The CDR3 loop spans 16 amino acids. Trimming took off 0 bases at V and 2 bases at J, with 14 bases between the two ends. The sequenced sample was PBMCs, obtained about 41 days after the first yellow fever vaccination. This receptor was identified in a man younger than 30 who received the YFV17D yellow fever vaccine. The gene calls are TRBV23-1 and TRBJ2-7; D is uncertain. TRBV23-1 is marked as an open reading frame, function uncertain. CDR3 DNA sequence: TGCGCCAGCAGTCAATCGCGAGCAAGTAAGACCTACGAGCAGTACTTC. The encoded protein is CASSQSRASKTYEQYF.